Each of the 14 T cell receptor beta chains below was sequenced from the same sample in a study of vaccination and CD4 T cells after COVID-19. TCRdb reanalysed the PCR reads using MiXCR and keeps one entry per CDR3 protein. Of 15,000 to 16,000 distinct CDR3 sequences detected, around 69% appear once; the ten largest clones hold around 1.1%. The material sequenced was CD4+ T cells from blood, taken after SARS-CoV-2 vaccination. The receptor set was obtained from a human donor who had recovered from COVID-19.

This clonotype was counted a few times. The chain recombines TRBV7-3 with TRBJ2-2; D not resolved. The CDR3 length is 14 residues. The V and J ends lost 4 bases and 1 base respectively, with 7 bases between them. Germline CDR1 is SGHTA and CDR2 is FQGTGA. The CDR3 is CASSSSRNTGELFF. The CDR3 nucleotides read TGTGCCAGCAGCTCCTCTAGGAACACCGGGGAGCTGTTTTTT. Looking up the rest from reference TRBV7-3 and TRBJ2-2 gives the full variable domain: GAGVSQTPSNKVTEKGKYVELRCDPISGHTALYWYRQSLGQGPEFLIYFQGTGAADDSGLPNDRFFAVRPEGSVSTLKIQRTERGDSAVYLCASSSSRNTGELFFGEGSRLTVL.

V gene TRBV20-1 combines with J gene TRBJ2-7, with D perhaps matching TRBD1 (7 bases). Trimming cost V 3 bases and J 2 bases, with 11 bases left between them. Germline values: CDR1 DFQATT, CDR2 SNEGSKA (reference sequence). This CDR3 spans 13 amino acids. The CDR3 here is CSARVRGAYEQYF. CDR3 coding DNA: TGCAGTGCTAGGGTCAGGGGGGCCTACGAGCAGTACTTC.

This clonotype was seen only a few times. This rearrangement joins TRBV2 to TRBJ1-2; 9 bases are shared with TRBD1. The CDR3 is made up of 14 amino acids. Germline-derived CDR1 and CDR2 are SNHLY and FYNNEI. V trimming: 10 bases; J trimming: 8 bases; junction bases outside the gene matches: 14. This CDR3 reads CAKLPQGTGTGYTF. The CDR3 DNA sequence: TGTGCCAAACTACCCCAAGGGACAGGGACCGGCTACACCTTC.

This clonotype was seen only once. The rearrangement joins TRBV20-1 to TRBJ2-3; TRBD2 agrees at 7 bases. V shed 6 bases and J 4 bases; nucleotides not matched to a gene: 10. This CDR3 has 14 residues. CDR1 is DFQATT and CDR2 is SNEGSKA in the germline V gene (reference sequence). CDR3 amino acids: CSALSGVQADTQYF. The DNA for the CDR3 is TGCAGTGCCTTAAGCGGGGTGCAAGCAGATACGCAGTATTTT.

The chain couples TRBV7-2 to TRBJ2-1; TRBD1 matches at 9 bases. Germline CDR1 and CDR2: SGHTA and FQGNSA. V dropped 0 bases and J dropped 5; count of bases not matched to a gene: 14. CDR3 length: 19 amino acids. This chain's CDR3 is CASSLAPRPGDRAHNEQFF. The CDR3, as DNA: TGTGCCAGCAGCTTAGCACCCCGCCCCGGGGACAGGGCCCACAATGAGCAGTTCTTC.

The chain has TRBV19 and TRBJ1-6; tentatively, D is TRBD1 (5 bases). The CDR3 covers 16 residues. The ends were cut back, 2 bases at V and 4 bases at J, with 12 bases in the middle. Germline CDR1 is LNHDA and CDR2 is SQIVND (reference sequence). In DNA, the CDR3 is TGTGCCAGTAGTATATCAGCGGGGGATTATAATTCACCCCTCCACTTT. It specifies CASSISAGDYNSPLHF.

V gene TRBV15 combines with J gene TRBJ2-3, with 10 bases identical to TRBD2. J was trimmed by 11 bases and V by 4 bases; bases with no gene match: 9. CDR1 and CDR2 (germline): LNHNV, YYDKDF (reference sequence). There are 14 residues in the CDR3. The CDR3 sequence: CATSTGPSGSKQYF. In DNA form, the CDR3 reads TGTGCCACCAGCACCGGGCCTAGCGGGAGCAAGCAGTATTTT. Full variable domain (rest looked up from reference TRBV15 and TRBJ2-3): DAMVIQNPRYQVTQFGKPVTLSCSQTLNHNVMYWYQQKSSQAPKLLFHYYDKDFNNEADTPDNFQSRRPNTSFCFLDIRSPGLGDTAMYLCATSTGPSGSKQYFGPGTRLTVL.

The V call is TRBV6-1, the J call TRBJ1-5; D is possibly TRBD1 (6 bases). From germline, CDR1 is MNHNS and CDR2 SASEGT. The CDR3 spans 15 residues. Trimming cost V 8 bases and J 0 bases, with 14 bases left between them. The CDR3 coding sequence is TGTGCCAGCGGCACAGGGTCCTATAGCAATCAGCCCCAGCATTTT. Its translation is CASGTGSYSNQPQHF.

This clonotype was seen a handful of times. The CDR3 coding sequence is TGTGCCAGCAGCTTAGTACAGGTGGATGGCTACACCTTC. This translates into CASSLVQVDGYTF. The V and J genes are TRBV7-8 and TRBJ1-2; D possibly corresponds to TRBD1 (5 bases). V gave up 1 base and J gave up 6 bases, with 9 bases separating them. CDR1 is SGHVS, CDR2 FQNEAQ, per germline. The CDR3 has 13 amino acids.

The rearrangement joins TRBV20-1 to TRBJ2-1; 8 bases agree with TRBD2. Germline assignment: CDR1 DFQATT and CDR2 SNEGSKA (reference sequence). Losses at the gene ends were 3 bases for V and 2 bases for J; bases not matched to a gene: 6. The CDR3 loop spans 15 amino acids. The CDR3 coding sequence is TGCAGTGCTAGTGCTAGCGGGCTTCCCTACAATGAGCAGTTCTTC. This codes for CSASASGLPYNEQFF.

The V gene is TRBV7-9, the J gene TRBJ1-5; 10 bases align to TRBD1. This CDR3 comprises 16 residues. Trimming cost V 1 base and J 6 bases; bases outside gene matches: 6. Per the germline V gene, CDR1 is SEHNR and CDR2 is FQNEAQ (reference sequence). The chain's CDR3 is CASSLGVGQGSQPQHF. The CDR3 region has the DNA TGTGCCAGCAGCTTAGGGGTGGGACAGGGGAGTCAGCCCCAGCATTTT.

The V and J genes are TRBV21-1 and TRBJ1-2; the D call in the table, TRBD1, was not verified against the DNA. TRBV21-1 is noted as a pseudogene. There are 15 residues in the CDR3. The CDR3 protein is CASSATGQLGYGYTF. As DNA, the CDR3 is TGTGCCAGCAGCGCCACGGGGCAGCTAGGCTATGGCTACACCTTC.

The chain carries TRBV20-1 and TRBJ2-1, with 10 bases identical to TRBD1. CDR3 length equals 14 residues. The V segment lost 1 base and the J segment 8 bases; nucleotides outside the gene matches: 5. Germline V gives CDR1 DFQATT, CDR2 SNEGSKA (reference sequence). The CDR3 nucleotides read TGCAGTGCTAGAGGACAGGGGGCCTTATATGAGCAGTTCTTC. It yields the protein CSARGQGALYEQFF.

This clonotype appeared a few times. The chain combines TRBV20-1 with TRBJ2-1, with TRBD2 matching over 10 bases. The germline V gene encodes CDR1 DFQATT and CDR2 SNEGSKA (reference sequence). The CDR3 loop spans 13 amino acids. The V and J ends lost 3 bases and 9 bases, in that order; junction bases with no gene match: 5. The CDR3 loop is CSASSLAGVEQFF. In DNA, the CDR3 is TGCAGTGCTAGCTCGCTAGCGGGAGTTGAGCAGTTCTTC.